These 17 T cell receptor beta chains were sequenced from one sample in a study of early T cells in non-severe SARS-CoV-2 infection. TCRdb called the 5' RACE reads again in MiXCR, with one record for every CDR3 protein. Of roughly 77,000 distinct CDR3 sequences listed, 9.5% to 15% are singletons. Sequenced sample: whole blood. The receptors originated from an adult who was a healthcare worker with PCR-confirmed SARS-CoV-2 infection or an uninfected control (not recorded which).

This chain connects TRBV21-1 to TRBJ1-1; TRBD1 was called by the table and not checked on the DNA. TRBV21-1 is described as a pseudogene. CDR3 size: 13 residues. CDR3: CASRGHGNTEAFF. Here the CDR3 DNA reads TGTGCCAGCAGGGGGCACGGGAACACTGAAGCTTTCTTT.

This clonotype was picked up many times. The chain is built from TRBV29-1 and TRBJ1-2, with D tentatively TRBD1 (5 bases). Trimming shortened V by 6 bases and J by 5 bases, and 16 bases separated the two germline ends. Germline V gives CDR1 SQVTM, CDR2 ANQGSEA. This CDR3 spans 13 amino acids. The CDR3 here is CSVEGLNAYGYTF. The CDR3 bases are TGCAGCGTGGAGGGACTGAACGCGTATGGCTACACCTTC.

This clonotype has more than one count but fewer than ten. This sequence joins TRBV6-4 and TRBJ2-3; unclear D gene. The germline V gene encodes CDR1 MRHNA and CDR2 SNTAGT. Trimming removed 6 bases from V and 3 bases from J, with 10 bases in between. There are 13 residues in the CDR3. The CDR3 spells CASSTKPTDTQYF. The CDR3 DNA reads TGTGCCAGCAGCACGAAACCAACAGATACGCAGTATTTT.

This clonotype occurred a few times. The gene calls are TRBV2 and TRBJ2-3; D is unresolved. V was pared by 8 bases and J by 3 bases, with 12 bases between. Per germline, CDR1 SNHLY and CDR2 FYNNEI. The CDR3 is made up of 13 amino acids. The CDR3 sequence: CASVTSPTDTQYF. The CDR3 DNA follows: TGTGCCAGCGTGACAAGTCCTACAGATACGCAGTATTTT. The variable domain in full, completed from reference TRBV2 and TRBJ2-3, reads EPEVTQTPSHQVTQMGQEVILRCVPISNHLYFYWYRQILGQKVEFLVSFYNNEISEKSEIFDDQFSVERPDGSNFTLKIRSTKLEDSAMYFCASVTSPTDTQYFGPGTRLTVL.

This sequence joins TRBV6-5 and TRBJ2-2; D may be TRBD1 (5 bases). The germline V gene encodes CDR1 MNHEY and CDR2 SVGAGI. The V end lost 2 bases, the J end lost 2 bases, and 12 bases lay between the germline ends. The CDR3 has 16 amino acids. The CDR3 nucleotides are TGTGCCAGCAGTTACGATCAGGGAATTAACACCGGGGAGCTGTTTTTT. Translating gives CASSYDQGINTGELFF.

The chain has TRBV7-6 and TRBJ1-3; maybe TRBD1 (5 bases). The CDR3 is 14 residues long. The V and J ends lost 5 bases and 0 bases respectively, with 8 bases between them. Germline V gene sequence: CDR1 SGHVS, CDR2 FNYEAQ. The CDR3 reads CASSGGISGNTIYF. CDR3 in DNA: TGTGCCAGCAGCGGGGGGATCTCTGGAAACACCATATATTTT.

Many counts were recorded for this clonotype. The chain carries TRBV10-3 and TRBJ1-2; weak D call: TRBD1 (6 bases). The CDR3 is 13 residues long. CDR1 and CDR2 (germline): ENHRY, SYGVKD. Between the trimmed V and J ends, which lost 2 bases and 5 bases, there was a span of 9 bases. The CDR3 loop is CAISEAQGYGYTF. In DNA, the CDR3 is TGTGCCATCAGTGAGGCCCAGGGGTATGGCTACACCTTC.

The V gene is TRBV7-2, the J gene TRBJ2-5; TRBD2 agrees at 9 bases. Germline CDR1 and CDR2: SGHTA and FQGNSA. The CDR3 spans 21 residues. The junction had 26 bases not matched to a gene; V was cut back by 4 bases and J by 5 bases. Here the CDR3 reads CASSSTLLTASSGIAPETQYF. The CDR3 DNA follows: TGTGCCAGCAGCTCCACCCTCCTGACCGCCTCTAGCGGGATAGCTCCTGAGACCCAGTACTTC.

This CDR3 reads CSVEDPATLGYTF. The DNA of the CDR3 is TGCAGCGTTGAAGATCCTGCAACACTCGGCTACACCTTC. The chain recombines TRBV29-1 with TRBJ1-2; D is unresolved. The length of the CDR3 is 13 residues. Germline-derived CDR1 and CDR2 are SQVTM and ANQGSEA. The V end was cut by 0 bases, the J end by 8 bases, with 13 bases between.

There are many counts of this clonotype. The chain couples TRBV7-9 to TRBJ2-3; unclear D gene. Per germline, CDR1 SEHNR and CDR2 FQNEAQ (reference sequence). CDR3 length equals 16 residues. V lost 1 base, J lost 0 bases, and 11 bases lay in between. The CDR3 here is CASSLGTGPSTDTQYF. The CDR3 DNA sequence: TGTGCCAGCAGCTTAGGGACGGGCCCGAGCACAGATACGCAGTATTTT.

This clonotype occurred a few times. This chain connects TRBV20-1 to TRBJ2-2; perhaps TRBD1 as D (5 bases). The CDR3 length is 13 residues. The germline CDR1 and CDR2 sequences are DFQATT and SNEGSKA (reference sequence). The V end was cut by 4 bases, the J end by 5 bases, with 11 bases between. The CDR3 DNA sequence: TGCAGTGCTACCAGGGCTATGACCGGGGAGCTGTTTTTT. As protein: CSATRAMTGELFF.

This clonotype appeared a few times. This chain connects TRBV11-2 to TRBJ2-5; D may match TRBD1 or TRBD2 (5 bases each). The CDR3 is made up of 15 amino acids. Trimming shortened V by 1 base and J by 2 bases, and 11 bases separated the two germline ends. The V gene's germline CDR1 is SGHAT and CDR2 FQNNGV. Here the CDR3 DNA reads TGTGCCAGCAGCTTAGGTGGGACCCCGCAAGAGACCCAGTACTTC. Protein: CASSLGGTPQETQYF.

The table lists this clonotype with a few counts. The chain carries TRBV10-3 and TRBJ2-3; 8 bases agree with TRBD2. The CDR3 is 15 amino acids. CDR1 and CDR2 (germline): ENHRY, SYGVKD. Germline trimming cut 5 bases from V and 7 bases from J; bases unmatched to any gene: 11. CDR3 bases: TGTGCCATCAGTAAGACAGGCGGGGGGTCCTATACGCAGTATTTT. The encoded protein is CAISKTGGGSYTQYF.

The chain joins TRBV5-1 to TRBJ2-1; 7 nucleotides agree with TRBD2. V lost 1 base to trimming and J lost 6 bases; unmatched junction nucleotides: 7. Germline V gives CDR1 SGHRS, CDR2 YFSETQ. The CDR3 covers 15 residues. CDR3 in amino acids: CASSLTGGLPNEQFF. The CDR3 nucleotides read TGCGCCAGCAGCTTGACGGGAGGCTTGCCCAATGAGCAGTTCTTC. Looking up the rest from reference TRBV5-1 and TRBJ2-1 gives the full variable domain: KAGVTQTPRYLIKTRGQQVTLSCSPISGHRSVSWYQQTPGQGLQFLFEYFSETQRNKGNFPGRFSGRQFSNSRSEMNVSTLELGDSALYLCASSLTGGLPNEQFFGPGTRLTVL.

V usage is TRBV7-9 and J usage is TRBJ2-1; D call uncertain. This CDR3 region has 14 residues. The V gene's germline CDR1 is SEHNR and CDR2 FQNEAQ (reference sequence). V was trimmed by 2 bases and J by 5 bases, leaving 10 bases between them. This CDR3 reads CASSLHKTNNEQFF. The CDR3 DNA reads as TGTGCCAGCAGCTTACATAAGACAAACAATGAGCAGTTCTTC.

The chain has TRBV19 and TRBJ1-1; D gene unclear. The CDR3 consists of 14 residues. The V gene's germline CDR1 is LNHDA and CDR2 SQIVND (reference sequence). V lost 8 bases and J lost 0, with 13 bases in between. The CDR3 nucleotides read TGTGCCAGTGCGGAGGGTTGGGTGAACACTGAAGCTTTCTTT. Protein sequence: CASAEGWVNTEAFF.

This clonotype was counted many times. The chain has TRBV12-3 or TRBV12-4 and TRBJ1-4; possibly TRBD1 for D (6 bases). The CDR3 covers 13 residues. This chain's CDR3 is CASSGTSGEKLFF. As DNA, the CDR3 is TGTGCTTCGTCTGGGACATCTGGTGAAAAACTGTTTTTT.